The entry below gives a single TCR beta chain sequence along with its context. The target antigen is unknown. Ten immunoSEQ deep assay plates held the unsorted PBMC DNA. Clones were sequenced by immunoSEQ multiplex PCR, and TCRdb holds only the in-frame ones, with some missing. Here the sample spans more than 400,000 clones, about 85% being singletons. The data stem from a study of shared clonotypes between healthy human individuals. General observations from the study: Researchers sampled only blood; tissue repertoires likely differ.

This CDR3 is 12 amino acids long. Germline V gives CDR1 SGHTA, CDR2 FQGNSA. Trimming cost V 6 bases and J 7 bases; bases outside gene matches: 5. The chain couples TRBV7-2 to TRBJ1-1, with 7 bases identical to TRBD1. Source material: PBMCs. This clonotype originated in a woman aged 40 to 50 in good health. Some clones in this sample may be carry-over from other donors' samples. DNA for the CDR3: TGTGCCAGCAGTCAAGGGACAGTTGAAGCTTTCTTT. It is translated as CASSQGTVEAFF.